This T cell receptor beta chain was obtained from a study of blood T cell repertoires in COVID-19. For the study at large: Acute and convalescent COVID-19 samples came from the United States, Italy and Spain. From T cells, B-cell-depleted T cells, or PBMCs came the material, which was cDNA or gDNA.

The CDR3 sequence is 16 residues long. The germline V gene encodes CDR1 KGHSH and CDR2 LQKENI. V gave up 3 bases and J gave up 0 bases; unmatched junction bases: 7. In the study's own analysis: Scientists estimated how many nucleated cells there were by amplifying reference gene primers. Method: immunoSEQ multiplex PCR; TCRdb's copy keeps in-frame clones and lacks some. That table gives V, J and clone size, and the DNA gave D and trimming. Altogether 100,000 to 120,000 clones are present, roughly 70% being singletons, with the ten largest covering 1.5% to 2%. This clone was seen ten or more times. Source material: peripheral blood. The sequence came from a middle-aged woman with acute or convalescent COVID-19. The genes are TRBV18 and TRBJ1-1; 7 nucleotides line up with TRBD1. The CDR3 region has the DNA TGTGCCAGCTCACCCAGACAGGGAACGGTGAACACTGAAGCTTTCTTT. Its protein is CASSPRQGTVNTEAFF.